This TCR beta chain comes out of a study of vaccination and CD4 T cells after COVID-19. This clonotype was detected once. TCRdb reprocessed the PCR reads via MiXCR and lists one record per CDR3 protein. The table shows around 21,000 distinct CDR3 sequences, with over 45% occurring only once. The receptor was isolated from a human donor who had recovered from COVID-19. Material: CD4+ T cells from blood, obtained after SARS-CoV-2 vaccination.

The CDR3 here is CASSLDRGLYEQYF. The CDR3 coding sequence is TGTGCCAGCAGCTTAGATCGGGGGCTCTACGAGCAGTACTTC. The gene calls are TRBV7-9 and TRBJ2-7; either TRBD1 or TRBD2 may fit D (6 bases each). V gave up 1 base and J gave up 3 bases, with 10 bases separating them. CDR3 length: 14 amino acids. From germline, CDR1 is SEHNR and CDR2 FQNEAQ (reference sequence).